This T cell receptor beta chain was sequenced during a study of T cell changes during pregnancy in multiple sclerosis. V lost 2 bases and J 2 bases, leaving 10 bases between the germline ends. CDR1 and CDR2 (germline): MNHEY, SVGAGI. The CDR3 length is 14 residues. Data came from immunoSEQ multiplex PCR; TCRdb stores just in-frame clones and leaves some out. The data hold 25,000 to 35,000 clones, with nearly 90% observed a single time. The chain recombines TRBV6-5 with TRBJ2-7; D is possibly TRBD1 (6 bases). The sample in question was CD8+ T cells from peripheral blood mononuclear cells, obtained in the second trimester of pregnancy. This receptor was obtained from a female donor with multiple sclerosis, enrolled in a pregnancy study. The CDR3 DNA sequence: TGTGCCAGCAGTTACGCCCCAGGGGCCTACGAGCAGTACTTC. Translation: CASSYAPGAYEQYF.